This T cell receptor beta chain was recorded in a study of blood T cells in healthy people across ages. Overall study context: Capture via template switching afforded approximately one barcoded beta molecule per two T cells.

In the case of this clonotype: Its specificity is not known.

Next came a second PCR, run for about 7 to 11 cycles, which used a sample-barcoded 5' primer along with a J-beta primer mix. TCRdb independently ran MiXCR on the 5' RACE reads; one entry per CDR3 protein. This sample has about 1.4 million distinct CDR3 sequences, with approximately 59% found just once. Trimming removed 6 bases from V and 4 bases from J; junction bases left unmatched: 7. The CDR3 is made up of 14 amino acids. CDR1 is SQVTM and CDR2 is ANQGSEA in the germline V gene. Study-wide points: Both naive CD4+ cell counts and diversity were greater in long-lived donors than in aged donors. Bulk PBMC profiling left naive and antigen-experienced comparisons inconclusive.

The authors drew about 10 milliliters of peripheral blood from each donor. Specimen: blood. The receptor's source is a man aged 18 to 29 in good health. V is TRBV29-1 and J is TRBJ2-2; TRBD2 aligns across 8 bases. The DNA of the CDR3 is TGCAGCGTAGACTCCGGGGGGGGCACCGGGGAGCTGTTTTTT. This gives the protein CSVDSGGGTGELFF.